The 29 T cell receptor beta chains reported below all come from one sample, sequenced in a study of brain T cells in children with intractable seizures. Method: immunoSEQ multiplex PCR; TCRdb's copy keeps in-frame clones and lacks some. The sample lists under 150,000 clones; 94% were seen once. Sequencing was performed on peripheral blood, taken at surgery. The receptors stem from a boy under three years old with hemimegalencephaly and intractable seizures.

The V call is TRBV19, the J call TRBJ1-2, with D uncertain. This CDR3 spans 11 amino acids. The V gene's germline CDR1 is LNHDA and CDR2 SQIVND (reference sequence). V lost 5 bases and J 4 bases, leaving 5 bases between the germline ends. This chain's CDR3 is CASSYSYGYTF. The CDR3 bases are TGTGCCAGTAGTTATAGCTATGGCTACACCTTC.

This clone is medium-sized (0.01 to 0.1%) within its sample. V and J are TRBV7-3 and TRBJ1-1; D possibly corresponds to TRBD1 (5 bases). Trimming removed 1 base at V and 4 bases at J, with 13 bases between. Germline V gene lookup returns CDR1 SGHTA and CDR2 FQGTGA. This CDR3 region has 15 residues. The CDR3 region has the DNA TGTGCCAGCAGCTTAAACGGCGGGGGTGGCACTGAAGCTTTCTTT. It specifies CASSLNGGGGTEAFF.

The gene calls are TRBV7-9 and TRBJ2-7, with 9 bases aligning to TRBD1. The CDR3 contains 15 residues. CDR1 is SEHNR, CDR2 FQNEAQ, per germline (reference sequence). Trimming took 2 bases from V and 5 from J; bases not matched to a gene: 7. The CDR3 coding sequence is TGTGCCAGCAGCTTACGGGAGGACAGGGGCCACGAGCAGTACTTC. Translation: CASSLREDRGHEQYF.

The V gene is TRBV6-4, the J gene TRBJ2-7; D is unresolved. Germline lookup yields CDR1 MRHNA and CDR2 SNTAGT. The germline V and J ends were trimmed by 0 bases and 2 bases, with 2 bases remaining between them. CDR3 length: 12 residues. The CDR3 is CASSDSTYEQYF. Written as DNA, the CDR3 is TGTGCCAGCAGTGACTCCACCTACGAGCAGTACTTC.

The V call is TRBV4-2, the J call TRBJ2-7, with D tentatively TRBD2 (6 bases). Trimming removed 0 bases at V and 5 bases at J, with 11 bases between. The CDR3 is 14 residues long. Germline values: CDR1 LGHNA, CDR2 YNFKEQ. This CDR3 reads CASSQEPPSDEQYF. The CDR3 bases are TGTGCCAGCAGCCAAGAACCCCCTAGCGACGAGCAGTACTTC.

The chain joins TRBV7-9 to TRBJ2-3; TRBD1 aligns across 8 bases. Germline loops: CDR1 SEHNR, CDR2 FQNEAQ (reference sequence). V lost 2 bases to trimming and J lost 1 base; unmatched junction nucleotides: 11. This CDR3 has 18 residues. CDR3 amino acids: CASSLSLGQGIGTDTQYF. The CDR3 DNA is TGTGCCAGCAGCTTAAGCTTAGGACAGGGAATTGGCACAGATACGCAGTATTTT.

J is TRBJ2-7 and V is TRBV5-1, with 13 bases lining up with TRBD2. Germline V CDR1 and CDR2: SGHRS, YFSETQ. This CDR3 contains 14 residues. Germline trimming cut 1 base from V and 6 bases from J; bases unmatched to any gene: 1. The CDR3 sequence is CASSLTSGRAEQYF. CDR3 coding DNA: TGCGCCAGCAGCTTGACTAGCGGGAGGGCCGAGCAGTACTTC.

This chain connects TRBV11-2 to TRBJ2-5; 16 bases align to TRBD2. The ends lost 5 bases at V and 5 bases at J; junction bases unmatched: 8. CDR1 is SGHAT and CDR2 is FQNNGV in the germline V gene. The CDR3 spans 17 residues. The chain's CDR3 is CASSPRPGLAGGETQYF. CDR3 DNA: TGTGCCAGCAGCCCACGACCGGGACTAGCGGGAGGGGAGACCCAGTACTTC. Filled out from reference TRBV11-2 and TRBJ2-5, the complete variable domain reads EAGVAQSPRYKIIEKRQSVAFWCNPISGHATLYWYQQILGQGPKLLIQFQNNGVVDDSQLPKDRFSAERLKGVDSTLKIQPAKLEDSAVYLCASSPRPGLAGGETQYFGPGTRLLVL.

This clone was detected once. The rearrangement uses TRBV13 and TRBJ1-4; 9 bases agree with TRBD1. J gave up 7 bases and V 6 bases, and 9 bases lay outside the gene matches. Germline lookup yields CDR1 PRHDT and CDR2 FYEKMQ (reference sequence). CDR3 size: 15 residues. CDR3 sequence reads: CASSQYPGQGEKLFF. The CDR3 nucleotides read TGTGCCAGCAGTCAATACCCGGGACAGGGTGAAAAACTGTTTTTT.

This clone was found once. The gene calls are TRBV7-9 and TRBJ2-7; 9 bases agree with TRBD1. The CDR3 totals 15 residues. Germline CDR1 and CDR2: SEHNR and FQNEAQ (reference sequence). V shed 1 base and J 2 bases; nucleotides not matched to a gene: 3. The CDR3 DNA sequence: TGTGCCAGCAGCTTAGGGACAGGGGCAGCCTACGAGCAGTACTTC. The encoded protein is CASSLGTGAAYEQYF.

In this sample, this clone turned up once. J is TRBJ1-2 and V is TRBV6-5; no reliable D call. Per the germline V gene, CDR1 is MNHEY and CDR2 is SVGAGI. V lost 0 bases to trimming and J lost 0 bases, with 11 bases between them. The CDR3 is 16 amino acids. CDR3 sequence: CASSYSISDSNYGYTF. The CDR3 DNA reads as TGTGCCAGCAGTTACTCGATTTCAGATTCTAACTATGGCTACACCTTC.

V is TRBV2 and J is TRBJ1-4, with a possible D match to TRBD1 (5 bases). The V gene lost 5 bases and the J gene lost 7 bases, with 8 bases spanning the gap. The germline gives CDR1 SNHLY, CDR2 FYNNEI. The CDR3 is made up of 12 amino acids. The CDR3 region has the DNA TGTGCCAGCAGTCGGGGGTCTGAAAAACTGTTTTTT. Protein sequence: CASSRGSEKLFF.

The rearrangement links TRBV25-1 to TRBJ2-5; tentatively, D is TRBD2 (5 bases). The CDR3 is 14 amino acids. Looked up from germline, CDR1 is MGHDK and CDR2 is SYGVNS. V lost 0 bases, J lost 5 bases, and 10 bases lay in between. In nucleotides, the CDR3 is TGTGCCAGCAGTGAATATCCCGGAGGCGAGACCCAGTACTTC. It specifies CASSEYPGGETQYF.

The genes are TRBV10-3 and TRBJ2-1; D call uncertain. V was shortened by 3 bases and J by 7 bases, with 13 bases between the two germline ends. This CDR3 has 14 amino acids. The germline CDR1 and CDR2 sequences are ENHRY and SYGVKD. The CDR3 here is CAISEPSARNEQFF. The CDR3 nucleotides are TGTGCCATCAGTGAACCGAGCGCCAGAAATGAGCAGTTCTTC.

The chain combines TRBV27 with TRBJ1-2; a weak D match, TRBD1 (5 bases). The CDR3 sequence is 15 residues long. The V end lost 0 bases, the J end lost 8 bases, and 16 bases lay between the germline ends. From germline, CDR1 is MNHEY and CDR2 SMNVEV (reference sequence). The CDR3 DNA reads TGTGCCAGCAGTTTATCTGCCTGGGGGGGAAGAGGCTACACCTTC. As protein: CASSLSAWGGRGYTF.

The J gene is TRBJ2-1, the V gene TRBV28; 9 bases agree with TRBD1. V lost 4 bases and J lost 7; bases outside the gene matches: 11. CDR1 is MDHEN and CDR2 is SYDVKM in the germline V gene. This CDR3 region has 16 residues. CDR3 in amino acids: CASSSPGQGRFNEQFF. The CDR3 DNA reads TGTGCCAGCAGTTCTCCGGGACAGGGACGATTTAATGAGCAGTTCTTC.

This clone showed up just a few times. The rearrangement joins TRBV27 to TRBJ2-5, with D uncertain. The germline V gene encodes CDR1 MNHEY and CDR2 SMNVEV (reference sequence). The germline V and J ends were trimmed by 2 bases and 1 base, with 2 bases remaining between them. The CDR3 totals 12 residues. The CDR3 reads CASSLRQETQYF. As DNA, the CDR3 is TGTGCCAGCAGTTTACGCCAAGAGACCCAGTACTTC.

This chain connects TRBV29-1 to TRBJ1-6; weak D call: TRBD1 (6 bases). The V gene's germline CDR1 is SQVTM and CDR2 ANQGSEA. The CDR3 totals 14 residues. Trimming pared 4 bases from V and 11 bases from J, leaving 18 bases between. This chain's CDR3 is CSVVFGGPETPLHF. CDR3 DNA sequence: TGCAGCGTTGTATTCGGGGGGCCCGAAACACCCCTCCACTTT.

CDR3 in amino acids: CASSSPSGQGGGETQYF. The CDR3 DNA sequence: TGTGCCAGCAGTTCCCCCTCCGGACAGGGTGGGGGGGAGACCCAGTACTTC. The chain employs TRBV28 and TRBJ2-5, with 8 bases aligning to TRBD1. Trimming at V came to 4 bases and at J to 5 bases, leaving 15 bases not matched to a gene. The CDR3 length is 17 residues. Germline V gives CDR1 MDHEN, CDR2 SYDVKM. Filled out from reference TRBV28 and TRBJ2-5, the complete variable domain reads DVKVTQSSRYLVKRTGEKVFLECVQDMDHENMFWYRQDPGLGLRLIYFSYDVKMKEKGDIPEGYSVSREKKERFSLILESASTNQTSMYLCASSSPSGQGGGETQYFGPGTRLLVL.

CDR3 coding DNA: TGTGCCAGCAGCGCGGGACAGGGGGCGTCGGGACTGTTTTTT. This sequence encodes CASSAGQGASGLFF. This sequence joins TRBV13 and TRBJ1-4, with 12 bases that match TRBD1. J was trimmed by 13 bases and V by 5 bases; bases with no gene match: 8. The germline V gene encodes CDR1 PRHDT and CDR2 FYEKMQ (reference sequence). The CDR3 runs 14 residues.

This rearrangement joins TRBV10-2 to TRBJ2-7; weak D call: TRBD2 (5 bases). V was cut by 1 base and J by 2 bases, with 9 bases left in between. Looked up from germline, CDR1 is WSHSY and CDR2 is SAAADI. The CDR3 covers 14 residues. DNA for the CDR3: TGCGCCAGCAGTGAGTTGGCGGGTCCCTACGAGCAGTACTTC. This translates into CASSELAGPYEQYF.

The chain employs TRBV15 and TRBJ2-3, with TRBD2 matching 7 bases. This CDR3 is built from 16 residues. Germline CDR1 reads LNHNV; CDR2 reads YYDKDF (reference sequence). J gave up 5 bases and V 1 base, and 9 bases lay outside the gene matches. The CDR3 reads CATSRGSGNGIDTQYF. CDR3 DNA: TGTGCCACCAGCAGAGGAAGCGGGAATGGTATAGATACGCAGTATTTT.

The chain couples TRBV7-2 to TRBJ1-5; the D gene is possibly TRBD1 (5 bases). V lost 0 bases and J 5 bases, leaving 14 bases between the germline ends. The CDR3 spans 16 residues. CDR1 SGHTA and CDR2 FQGNSA come from the germline V gene. The CDR3 DNA is TGTGCCAGCAGCTTAGCGAGCGGGGCGGGTGATCAGCCCCAGCATTTT. This gives the protein CASSLASGAGDQPQHF.

The chain recombines TRBV27 with TRBJ2-2; 12 bases map to TRBD2. The CDR3 is made up of 16 amino acids. The germline V gene has CDR1 MNHEY and CDR2 SMNVEV (reference sequence). V lost 2 bases to trimming and J lost 5 bases; unmatched junction nucleotides: 3. The CDR3: CASSLLLAGGTGELFF. The CDR3 region has the DNA TGTGCCAGCAGTTTACTCCTAGCGGGAGGGACCGGGGAGCTGTTTTTT.

The rearrangement links TRBV3-1 (or the pseudogene TRBV3-2) to TRBJ2-6; D call uncertain. Trimming took 0 bases from V and 0 from J, leaving 6 bases between them. The CDR3 has 16 amino acids. Germline assignment: CDR1 LGHDT and CDR2 YNNKEL (reference sequence). The DNA for the CDR3 is TGTGCCAGCAGCCAAGAGGGTTTCTCTGGGGCCAACGTCCTGACTTTC. Translation: CASSQEGFSGANVLTF.

The chain joins TRBV5-4 to TRBJ2-3, with 7 positions matching TRBD1. J gave up 5 bases and V 0 bases, and 0 bases lay outside the gene matches. Germline V gene sequence: CDR1 SGHNT, CDR2 YYREEE (reference sequence). This CDR3 contains 13 residues. CDR3 DNA: TGTGCCAGCAGCTTGGCAGGGGGAGATACGCAGTATTTT. Residues: CASSLAGGDTQYF.

The chain combines TRBV7-3 with TRBJ2-1; no firm D call. The CDR3 runs to 13 residues. The V and J ends lost 5 bases and 4 bases respectively, with 9 bases between them. Germline V gene data show CDR1 as SGHTA and CDR2 as FQGTGA. The DNA for the CDR3 is TGTGCCAGCAGCCAGACCGAGTACAATGAGCAGTTCTTC. It codes for CASSQTEYNEQFF.

The rearrangement joins TRBV9 to TRBJ1-3, with TRBD1 matching over 7 bases. Germline V gene sequence: CDR1 SGDLS, CDR2 YYNGEE. The CDR3 extends over 13 amino acids. V shed 10 bases and J 0 bases; nucleotides not matched to a gene: 4. CDR3 sequence reads: CASQGVSGNTIYF. CDR3 in DNA: TGTGCCTCGCAGGGGGTCTCTGGAAACACCATATATTTT.

The chain links TRBV7-3 to TRBJ2-3; D is undetermined. The CDR3 runs 13 residues. Deletions cut 1 base from V and 0 bases from J, with 2 bases between. Per germline, CDR1 SGHTA and CDR2 FQGTGA. The chain's CDR3 is CASSLISTDTQYF. CDR3 nucleotides: TGTGCCAGCAGCTTAATTAGCACAGATACGCAGTATTTT.